This TCR beta chain appears in the sequencing data of a study of response to subunit inactivated influenza vaccine. TCRdb ran MiXCR on the RT-PCR reads and lists one entry per CDR3 protein. The sample has hundreds of thousands of distinct CDR3 sequences, under 9% seen once; the top ten hold over 10%. This clonotype was picked up a small number of times. Here the sequenced sample was PBMCs from blood, taken around 2 years after vaccination. The receptor's source is a man aged 50 to 69 who received an inactivated influenza vaccine.

The chain's CDR3 is CASSLEGQGVETQYF. DNA of the CDR3: TGTGCCAGCAGCTTGGAGGGCCAGGGCGTGGAGACCCAGTACTTC. The chain joins TRBV5-5 to TRBJ2-5; a weak D match, TRBD1 (5 bases). V lost 0 bases and J lost 5, with 14 bases in between. This CDR3 region has 15 residues. The germline CDR1 and CDR2 sequences are SGHKS and YYEKEE (reference sequence).